The rows below give T cell receptor beta chains drawn from one sample of a study of immune evolution from preneoplasia to lung adenocarcinoma. This table comes from immunoSEQ multiplex PCR, and its TCRdb copy is limited to in-frame clones, with some not included. The data hold some 11,000 clones, with 82% observed a single time. Source material: FFPE minimally invasive lung adenocarcinoma tissue. These receptors came from a person aged 70 to 85 with lung adenocarcinoma. The CDR3 runs from the conserved cysteine through the conserved F or W. D genes are given only for firm matches. Some rows have no size entry. The others give once, few or many, or a class for an expanded clone.

D	V	size	J	CDR3	DNA
NA	TRBV30	few	TRBJ1-5	CAWSASGTYNQPQHF	TGTGCCTGGAGTGCCTCCGGTACCTATAATCAGCCCCAGCATTTT
TRBD2	TRBV30	NA	TRBJ2-7	CACRTSGILYEQYF	TGTGCCTGTCGTACGAGCGGGATTCTCTACGAGCAGTACTTC
NA	TRBV9	NA	TRBJ1-1	CASSVTGRSTEAFF	TGTGCCAGCAGCGTCACAGGGAGGAGCACTGAAGCTTTCTTT
NA	TRBV9	NA	TRBJ2-7	CASSVDSRISYEQYF	TGTGCCAGCAGCGTAGATTCACGGATCTCCTACGAGCAGTACTTC
NA	TRBV25-1	NA	TRBJ2-2	CASSEFLGKNTGELFF	TGTGCCAGCAGTGAATTTCTCGGAAAGAACACCGGGGAGCTGTTTTTT
NA	TRBV6-1	NA	TRBJ1-2	CASSELLQGSYGYTF	TGTGCCAGCAGTGAACTACTCCAGGGTTCCTATGGCTACACCTTC
NA	TRBV29-1	NA	TRBJ2-3	CSSRAADFTDTQYF	TGCAGCTCCCGGGCTGCGGACTTCACAGATACGCAGTATTTT
NA	TRBV10-2	NA	TRBJ1-3	CASSEAVTGNTIYF	TGCGCCAGCAGTGAGGCGGTGACTGGAAACACCATATATTTT
TRBD2	TRBV7-3	NA	TRBJ2-5	CASSRTGSPGGTQYF	TGTGCCAGCAGCAGAACCGGGTCCCCGGGAGGGACCCAGTACTTC
TRBD2	TRBV7-7	NA	TRBJ2-5	CASSLGLAGEETQYF	TGTGCCAGCAGCTTAGGGCTAGCGGGAGAAGAGACCCAGTACTTC
NA	TRBV6-1	NA	TRBJ2-7	CASSETTVAYEQYF	TGTGCCAGCAGTGAAACAACAGTAGCCTACGAGCAGTACTTC
TRBD2	TRBV4-2	once	TRBJ2-2	CASSPSLAGNTGELFF	TGTGCCAGCAGCCCATCCCTAGCGGGGAACACCGGGGAGCTGTTTTTT
NA	TRBV7-8	NA	TRBJ1-5	CASSLEQGQPQHF	TGTGCCAGCAGCTTAGAGCAGGGACAGCCCCAGCATTTT
NA	TRBV5-1	NA	TRBJ1-5	CASSASQGQPQHF	TGCGCCAGCAGCGCCTCCCAGGGTCAGCCCCAGCATTTT
NA	TRBV2	NA	TRBJ2-7	CASSRRTAYEQYF	TGTGCCAGCAGTAGGCGGACAGCATACGAGCAGTACTTC
NA	TRBV18	NA	TRBJ2-5	CASSPSPAWGVQETQYF	TGTGCCAGCTCACCATCGCCTGCGTGGGGGGTCCAAGAGACCCAGTACTTC
TRBD1	TRBV20-1	NA	TRBJ1-2	CSAEDRDGYTF	TGCAGTGCCGAGGACAGGGATGGCTACACCTTC
TRBD1	TRBV4-1	NA	TRBJ2-5	CASSPEGAQGETQYF	TGCGCCAGCAGCCCAGAGGGGGCGCAGGGAGAGACCCAGTACTTC
TRBD2	TRBV4-2	NA	TRBJ2-2	CASSQTSRLNTGELFF	TGTGCCAGCAGCCAGACTAGCCGTTTGAACACCGGGGAGCTGTTTTTT
NA	TRBV19	NA	TRBJ2-1	CASSAIAASYNEQFF	TGTGCCAGTAGTGCGATAGCGGCTTCCTACAATGAGCAGTTCTTC
NA	TRBV7-9	NA	TRBJ1-4	CASSSLSLEQGEKLFF	TGTGCCAGCAGCTCTCTTTCTTTAGAACAGGGAGAAAAACTGTTTTTT
TRBD1	TRBV27	NA	TRBJ1-1	CASSPRTGENEAFF	TGTGCCAGCAGTCCTCGGACAGGGGAGAATGAAGCTTTCTTT
TRBD1	TRBV5-6	NA	TRBJ1-5	CASSPSLTGNQPQHF	TGTGCCAGCAGCCCCTCGTTGACAGGGAATCAGCCCCAGCATTTT
NA	TRBV27	NA	TRBJ2-3	CASSLGRTDTQYF	TGTGCCAGCAGTTTAGGGCGCACAGATACGCAGTATTTT
TRBD1	TRBV30	NA	TRBJ2-5	CAWSALTGDGHF	TGTGCCTGGAGTGCCCTGACAGGGGACGGTCACTTC
TRBD1	TRBV7-9	NA	TRBJ2-7	CASRTATGTGRYEQYF	TGTGCCAGCCGCACTGCCACCGGGACAGGAAGATACGAGCAGTACTTC
NA	TRBV10-2	NA	TRBJ2-1	CASSEVGFEQFF	TGCGCCAGCAGTGAGGTAGGGTTTGAGCAGTTCTTC
NA	TRBV6-5	NA	TRBJ2-7	CATTLSYEQYF	TGTGCCACCACACTCTCCTACGAGCAGTACTTC
NA	TRBV11-2	once	TRBJ1-1	CASSLGVDTEAFF	TGTGCCAGCAGCTTAGGAGTGGACACTGAAGCTTTCTTT
TRBD1	TRBV4-1	NA	TRBJ1-5	CASSQDRDGTGTQPQHF	TGCGCCAGCAGCCAAGATCGTGACGGGACAGGGACTCAGCCCCAGCATTTT
NA	TRBV9	NA	TRBJ1-1	CASSVEQANTEAFF	TGTGCCAGCAGCGTAGAACAGGCGAACACTGAAGCTTTCTTT
TRBD1	TRBV6-5	NA	TRBJ2-1	CASSSEGTGKINEQFF	TGTGCCAGCAGTTCGGAGGGGACAGGGAAAATTAATGAGCAGTTCTTC
TRBD1	TRBV6-1	NA	TRBJ2-1	CAGQGDPYNEQFF	TGTGCCGGACAGGGGGACCCCTACAATGAGCAGTTCTTC
TRBD1	TRBV11-2	NA	TRBJ2-7	CASSPRSGQGFPYEQYF	TGTGCCAGCAGCCCGCGGTCTGGACAGGGATTCCCCTACGAGCAGTACTTC
NA	TRBV5-6	NA	TRBJ1-1	CASSLVGVGTEAFF	TGTGCCAGCAGCTTGGTAGGGGTTGGCACTGAAGCTTTCTTT
NA	TRBV27	few	TRBJ2-7	CASRLNTGPDYEQYF	TGTGCCAGCAGACTAAACACAGGGCCCGACTACGAGCAGTACTTC
NA	TRBV30	NA	TRBJ1-2	CACPFSRRNYGYTF	TGTGCCTGCCCCTTTTCACGGCGGAACTATGGCTACACCTTC
NA	TRBV11-3	NA	TRBJ2-1	CASSPGQHLEQFF	TGTGCCAGCAGCCCCGGCCAGCACTTGGAGCAGTTCTTC
NA	TRBV5-1	NA	TRBJ2-5	CASTTLGRSEETQYF	TGCGCCAGCACCACTTTAGGACGGAGTGAAGAGACCCAGTACTTC
NA	TRBV2	NA	TRBJ2-5	CASSGAGHVYQETQYF	TGTGCCAGCAGTGGTGCGGGACACGTGTACCAAGAGACCCAGTACTTC
NA	TRBV5-1	NA	TRBJ2-2	CASSLGPGAQNTGELFF	TGCGCCAGCAGCTTGGGGCCAGGGGCTCAGAACACCGGGGAGCTGTTTTTT
TRBD1	TRBV6-5	NA	TRBJ2-1	CASSRQGALEQFF	TGTGCCAGCAGCCGACAGGGGGCTCTCGAGCAGTTCTTC
NA	TRBV19	NA	TRBJ2-2	CASSILGRRGGELFF	TGTGCCAGTAGTATCTTGGGAAGAAGAGGCGGGGAGCTGTTTTTT
NA	TRBV5-8	NA	TRBJ2-3	CASSYKGTSTDTQYF	TGTGCCAGCAGCTATAAGGGGACTAGCACAGATACGCAGTATTTT
TRBD1	TRBV15	NA	TRBJ1-2	CATSRDRGTAVYGYTF	TGTGCCACCAGCAGAGATCGAGGGACAGCGGTCTATGGCTACACCTTC
TRBD1	TRBV28	once	TRBJ1-1	CASSFIYRGITEAFF	TGTGCCAGCAGTTTCATTTACAGGGGTATCACTGAAGCTTTCTTT
TRBD1	TRBV5-4	NA	TRBJ1-2	CASSQGQNYGYTF	TGTGCCAGCAGCCAGGGACAGAACTATGGCTACACCTTC
NA	TRBV5-8	NA	TRBJ2-7	CASSFSLSIPNEQYF	TGTGCCAGCAGCTTTAGTTTGTCCATCCCCAACGAGCAGTACTTC
NA	TRBV28	few	TRBJ2-1	CASTLLMGSYNEQFF	TGTGCCAGCACCCTCCTTATGGGCTCCTACAATGAGCAGTTCTTC
TRBD2	TRBV7-6	NA	TRBJ2-3	CASSLTSGGATDTQYF	TGTGCCAGCAGCCTTACTAGCGGGGGGGCTACAGATACGCAGTATTTT
TRBD2	TRBV30	NA	TRBJ2-2	CASGLAGTNTGELFF	TGTGCCTCGGGACTAGCGGGGACGAACACCGGGGAGCTGTTTTTT
NA	TRBV1	NA	TRBJ1-1	CTSSQEPKRVTEAFF	TGCACCAGCAGCCAAGAACCTAAAAGGGTCACTGAAGCTTTCTTT
TRBD1	TRBV5-1	NA	TRBJ2-5	CASSSGQQETQYF	TGCGCCAGCAGCTCGGGACAGCAAGAGACCCAGTACTTC
TRBD1	TRBV19	NA	TRBJ1-1	CASSAQDRRDTEAFF	TGTGCCAGTAGTGCCCAGGACAGGCGAGACACTGAAGCTTTCTTT
NA	TRBV20-1	once	TRBJ2-5	CSAQDQETQYF	TGCAGTGCTCAAGACCAAGAGACCCAGTACTTC
TRBD1	TRBV15	NA	TRBJ1-5	CATSRGQGVSQPQHF	TGTGCCACCAGCAGGGGACAGGGGGTCAGTCAGCCCCAGCATTTT
TRBD2	TRBV9	few	TRBJ2-7	CASSVALGGAYEQYF	TGTGCCAGCAGCGTAGCGCTGGGGGGGGCCTACGAGCAGTACTTC
NA	TRBV2	NA	TRBJ2-7	CASSEVVVGNYEQYF	TGTGCCAGCAGTGAAGTGGTAGTGGGAAACTACGAGCAGTACTTC